One and the same sample provided the 22 T cell receptor beta chains below, sequenced in a study of technical replicates of blood from several donors. The method was immunoSEQ multiplex PCR; TCRdb's version includes in-frame clones alone and lacks a portion of them. Here the sample spans roughly 82,000 clones, nearly 96% being singletons. Sequenced: T cells isolated from PBMCs. The receptors shown here come from a human donor in good health.

V and J are TRBV6-5 and TRBJ1-1; 7 bases are a match to TRBD1. The CDR3 spans 14 residues. V gave up 6 bases and J gave up 6 bases; unmatched junction bases: 10. Germline V lookup: CDR1 MNHEY, CDR2 SVGAGI. The CDR3 DNA follows: TGTGCCAGCAGCTATATAGGGGGCGCCTCTGAAGCTTTCTTT. Residues: CASSYIGGASEAFF.

V usage is TRBV27 and J usage is TRBJ1-2; 7 bases fit TRBD1. CDR3 length: 17 amino acids. Germline assignment: CDR1 MNHEY and CDR2 SMNVEV (reference sequence). Germline trimming cut 2 bases from V and 3 bases from J; bases unmatched to any gene: 12. The CDR3 reads CASSLRGRGELYYGYTF. The DNA for the CDR3 is TGTGCCAGCAGTTTACGAGGCAGGGGGGAGTTGTACTATGGCTACACCTTC.

The DNA of the CDR3 is TGTGCCAGCAGTGACGCAGGTACAGATACGCAGTATTTT. Its translation: CASSDAGTDTQYF. This chain uses TRBV6-1 with TRBJ2-3; no clear D. This CDR3 is 13 amino acids long. V was pared by 3 bases and J by 3 bases, with 7 bases between. Germline CDR1 and CDR2: MNHNS and SASEGT.

The chain uses TRBV19 and TRBJ2-7; 10 bases match TRBD1. Germline CDR1 reads LNHDA; CDR2 reads SQIVND (reference sequence). The CDR3 is 15 amino acids. J gave up 6 bases and V 4 bases, and 9 bases lay outside the gene matches. CDR3 amino acids: CASSTTRTGGIEQYF. The DNA of the CDR3 is TGTGCCAGTAGTACAACCCGGACAGGGGGTATCGAGCAGTACTTC.

The chain uses TRBV19 and TRBJ1-2, with D perhaps TRBD1 (6 bases). CDR1 and CDR2 (germline): LNHDA, SQIVND (reference sequence). Trimming left V 5 bases short and J 2 bases short, with 9 bases between. The CDR3 has 13 residues. The CDR3 DNA is TGTGCCAGTAGTTACAGGGAGAACTATGGCTACACCTTC. Its protein is CASSYRENYGYTF.

This clone was detected a few times. V and J are TRBV2 and TRBJ2-5, with 12 bases matching TRBD2. Germline V gene data show CDR1 as SNHLY and CDR2 as FYNNEI. With 4 bases clipped from V and 5 bases from J, the junction kept 2 bases outside the gene matches. The CDR3 is 14 residues long. CDR3: CASSGLAGAETQYF. In nucleotides, the CDR3 is TGTGCCAGCAGTGGACTAGCGGGAGCGGAGACCCAGTACTTC.

This chain uses TRBV6-4 with TRBJ1-2, with D unclear. Trimming left V 3 bases short and J 5 bases short, with 19 bases between. There are 16 residues in the CDR3. The germline CDR1 and CDR2 sequences are MRHNA and SNTAGT. For the CDR3, the DNA is TGTGCCAGCAGTGAAAACCCGGAGGCGGCAACTTATGGCTACACCTTC. This translates into CASSENPEAATYGYTF.

The chain couples TRBV7-8 to TRBJ1-1, with 7 bases that match TRBD1. The CDR3 spans 15 residues. J gave up 6 bases and V 1 base, and 8 bases lay outside the gene matches. Germline V gene sequence: CDR1 SGHVS, CDR2 FQNEAQ. The CDR3 loop is CASSLGGTGVPEAFF. DNA of the CDR3: TGTGCCAGCAGCTTAGGGGGAACAGGGGTTCCTGAAGCTTTCTTT.

This clone has just one count. The J gene is TRBJ2-7, the V gene TRBV27; the match to TRBD2 covers 8 bases. V dropped 5 bases and J dropped 3; count of bases not matched to a gene: 9. This CDR3 spans 15 amino acids. From germline, CDR1 is MNHEY and CDR2 SMNVEV (reference sequence). CDR3 sequence: CASSPTGLDLYEQYF. CDR3 bases: TGTGCCAGCAGTCCCACGGGACTAGACCTCTACGAGCAGTACTTC.

DNA for the CDR3: TGTGCCAGCAGCCACGGGACTAGCGTGCAGACCCAGTACTTC. Translation: CASSHGTSVQTQYF. V gene TRBV14 combines with J gene TRBJ2-5; TRBD2 agrees at 10 bases. V shed 3 bases, J shed 6 bases, and the junction held 4 bases outside the gene matches. The CDR3 has 14 amino acids. Germline loops: CDR1 SGHDN, CDR2 FVKESK.

The CDR3 nucleotides are TGTGCCAGCAGTAGGGGTACAGGGATCGGCTACACCTTC. Amino acids: CASSRGTGIGYTF. The chain recombines TRBV6-5 with TRBJ1-2, with D maybe TRBD1 (6 bases). This CDR3 is 13 amino acids long. With 5 bases removed from V and 8 bases from J, the gap between germline ends came to 15 bases. Per germline, CDR1 MNHEY and CDR2 SVGAGI.

Comment on this clone: Other nucleotide sequences in the sample specify the same CDR3. V usage is TRBV6-5 and J usage is TRBJ2-3, with D unresolved. The CDR3 sequence is 14 residues long. V dropped 6 bases and J dropped 0 bases, with 10 bases sitting between them. CDR1 and CDR2 from the germline V gene are MNHEY and SVGAGI. The CDR3: CASSPLSSTDTQYF. In DNA, the CDR3 is TGTGCCAGCAGCCCCCTGAGTAGCACAGATACGCAGTATTTT.

This chain uses TRBV28 with TRBJ1-4; D may be TRBD1 (5 bases). The germline V gene encodes CDR1 MDHEN and CDR2 SYDVKM. This CDR3 is built from 15 residues. The V and J ends lost 3 bases and 0 bases respectively, with 8 bases between them. CDR3 sequence reads: CASSFRRATNEKLFF. DNA of the CDR3: TGTGCCAGCAGTTTTCGCAGGGCAACTAATGAAAAACTGTTTTTT.

This clone was counted a single time. This chain links TRBV29-1 with TRBJ1-2; TRBD1 agrees at 10 bases. Germline V CDR1 and CDR2: SQVTM, ANQGSEA. This CDR3 region has 16 residues. The V gene end was trimmed by 4 bases and the J gene end by 1 base; junction bases not matched to a gene: 9. CDR3: CSVAPFGTGVNYGYTF. The CDR3 coding sequence is TGCAGCGTTGCCCCCTTCGGGACAGGGGTTAACTATGGCTACACCTTC.

The chain has TRBV9 and TRBJ2-2; the D is unclear. Trimming stripped 4 bases from V and 4 bases from J, with 8 bases between. Germline V gene sequence: CDR1 SGDLS, CDR2 YYNGEE. The CDR3 sequence is 13 residues long. As DNA, the CDR3 is TGTGCCAGCAGCTTAACGGTCACCGGGGAGCTGTTTTTT. Amino acid sequence: CASSLTVTGELFF. The complete variable domain, with remaining parts taken from reference TRBV9 and TRBJ2-2, reads DSGVTQTPKHLITATGQRVTLRCSPRSGDLSVYWYQQSLDQGLQFLIQYYNGEERAKGNILERFSAQQFPDLHSELNLSSLELGDSALYFCASSLTVTGELFFGEGSRLTVL.

This clone was seen only once. This sequence joins TRBV7-2 and TRBJ2-1; 11 bases are shared with TRBD2. The V segment lost 5 bases and the J segment 4 bases; nucleotides outside the gene matches: 1. The CDR3 spans 14 residues. Germline lookup yields CDR1 SGHTA and CDR2 FQGNSA. CDR3 loop: CASSPSGRYNEQFF. In DNA, the CDR3 is TGTGCCAGCAGCCCTAGCGGGAGGTACAATGAGCAGTTCTTC.

The V and J genes are TRBV14 and TRBJ2-5; tentative D call: TRBD2 (5 bases). CDR3 length: 17 amino acids. Looked up from germline, CDR1 is SGHDN and CDR2 is FVKESK. The germline V and J ends were trimmed by 3 bases and 2 bases, with 19 bases remaining between them. CDR3 in DNA: TGTGCCAGCAGCCAGGGATTTTCGGGGATGGGACAAGAGACCCAGTACTTC. Protein sequence: CASSQGFSGMGQETQYF.

The chain carries TRBV28 and TRBJ1-1; the match to TRBD1 covers 7 bases. CDR3 length: 16 residues. The junction had 7 bases not matched to a gene; V was cut back by 2 bases and J by 1 base. Germline values: CDR1 MDHEN, CDR2 SYDVKM. The CDR3 loop is CASSLKTGAANTEAFF. The DNA for the CDR3 is TGTGCCAGCAGTTTAAAAACAGGGGCGGCGAACACTGAAGCTTTCTTT.

The V call is TRBV18, the J call TRBJ2-7; D call uncertain. V gave up 0 bases and J gave up 2 bases, with 5 bases separating them. The CDR3 is 13 residues long. Germline V gives CDR1 KGHSH, CDR2 LQKENI. CDR3 residues: CASSPPTAYEQYF. The DNA for the CDR3 is TGTGCCAGCTCACCACCCACGGCCTACGAGCAGTACTTC.

V usage is TRBV5-6 and J usage is TRBJ1-5, with unresolved D. V shed 2 bases and J shed 0 bases, with 12 bases lying between them. Germline loops: CDR1 SGHDT, CDR2 YYEEEE. The CDR3 loop spans 16 amino acids. The CDR3, as DNA: TGTGCCAGCAGCTTTACGCGATACTATAGCAATCAGCCCCAGCATTTT. Its protein is CASSFTRYYSNQPQHF.

The chain is built from TRBV28 and TRBJ2-7; D perhaps matches TRBD2 (5 bases). CDR3 length equals 13 residues. V lost 6 bases and J lost 6, with 15 bases in between. Germline V gene sequence: CDR1 MDHEN, CDR2 SYDVKM. CDR3 sequence: CASRGPREREQYF. The DNA for the CDR3 is TGTGCCAGCAGGGGTCCGAGGGAGCGCGAGCAGTACTTC.

In DNA, the CDR3 is TGCAGCGTTGAAGCCATCCCCTATGGCTACACCTTC. As protein: CSVEAIPYGYTF. The rearrangement joins TRBV29-1 to TRBJ1-2; D uncertain. This CDR3 contains 12 residues. Germline assignment: CDR1 SQVTM and CDR2 ANQGSEA. The V and J ends lost 1 base and 4 bases respectively, with 7 bases between them.